This T cell receptor beta chain was captured in a study of cytomegalovirus exposure and HLA in healthy donors. Study-wide results and limits: A later analysis, which compared TCR beta chains of equal frequency, found the HLA-associated ones more clonally expanded. It was in a later analysis that TCR association rates were seen to vary by HLA locus, highest for DRB1 and lowest for HLA-C.

13 Jbeta primers and 60 Vbeta primers were used for the PCR. Clones were sequenced by immunoSEQ multiplex PCR, and TCRdb holds only the in-frame ones, with some missing. The sample lists some 150,000 clones; 64% were seen once. The table lists this clone with a few counts. The antigen is unknown. Sequenced input: PBMCs. The clonotype originates from a woman in her 30s in good health and CMV-seropositive.

The CDR3 is CAWTFSGGEQFF. As DNA, the CDR3 is TGTGCCTGGACTTTTTCCGGAGGCGAGCAGTTCTTC. The rearrangement joins TRBV30 to TRBJ2-1, with a tentative D call TRBD2 (5 bases). Germline assignment: CDR1 GTSNPN and CDR2 SVGIG (reference sequence). CDR3 length equals 12 residues. V lost 4 bases to trimming and J lost 10 bases, with 14 bases between them.